This T cell receptor beta chain was sequenced for a study of T cells in Graves' hyperthyroidism and ophthalmopathy. PBMCs were derived from about 10 ml fresh peripheral blood. The CDR3 totals 12 residues. The germline V gene encodes CDR1 MDHEN and CDR2 SYDVKM. The V and J ends lost 6 bases and 5 bases respectively, with 10 bases between them. It was RNA transcripts that yielded the amplified TCR beta CDR3 regions. HTBI primers drove first-round RT-PCR of the TCR CDR3. MiXCR was run by TCRdb on the multiplex PCR reads, yielding one entry per CDR3 protein. The sample records approximately 610,000 distinct CDR3 sequences, about 14% being singletons. This clonotype has at least ten counts.

The rearrangement links TRBV28 to TRBJ1-1; D not certain. This receptor was taken from a woman aged 40 to 50 with Graves' ophthalmopathy. The specimen sequenced was blood. The CDR3 protein is CASSNYVTEAFF. CDR3 nucleotides: TGTGCCAGCAGCAACTACGTGACTGAAGCTTTCTTT. Supplemented by reference TRBV28 and TRBJ1-1, the full variable domain reads DVKVTQSSRYLVKRTGEKVFLECVQDMDHENMFWYRQDPGLGLRLIYFSYDVKMKEKGDIPEGYSVSREKKERFSLILESASTNQTSMYLCASSNYVTEAFFGQGTRLTVV.